The rows below give T cell receptor beta chains drawn from one sample of a study of T cells after yellow fever vaccination. Via MiXCR, TCRdb re-called the 5' RACE reads, giving one row per CDR3 protein. The table includes about 430,000 distinct CDR3 sequences, 18% detected once. Sequencing used PBMCs, obtained before the yellow fever booster vaccination. The receptor source for this set is a man between 18 and 35 years old who received the YFV17D yellow fever vaccine. Both conserved end residues are part of each CDR3. Each record gives: J gene, D gene, clone size, V gene, CDR3 DNA, CDR3 protein. D genes are given only for firm matches. The size of a clone is reported for some rows only, either as once, few or many, or as a class for expanded clones.

TRBJ1-1	-	few	TRBV7-9	TGTGCCAGCAGCTTCATCGGGCCTGAAGCTTTCTTT	CASSFIGPEAFF
TRBJ2-5	TRBD1	-	TRBV28	TGTGCCAGCAGTTTAGCGGTAGGAGGGACAGGCGCTGGAGAGACCCAGTACTTC	CASSLAVGGTGAGETQYF
TRBJ2-2	-	-	TRBV7-9	TGTGCCAGCAGCTCACGCGGGGCCTACACCGGGGAGCTGTTTTTT	CASSSRGAYTGELFF
TRBJ2-4	TRBD2	few	TRBV5-1	TGCGCCAGCAGCTTGAATTTGGGACTAGGTGGCTCCATTCAGTACTTC	CASSLNLGLGGSIQYF
TRBJ1-1	-	-	TRBV4-1	TGCGCCAGCAGCCAAGAGACTCAGGGATTTTACCTGGGGAACACTGAAGCTTTCTTT	CASSQETQGFYLGNTEAFF
TRBJ2-5	-	many	TRBV5-1	TGCGCCAGCAGCTTGGCACTAGGACCGGCGACACAAGAGACCCAGTACTTC	CASSLALGPATQETQYF
TRBJ2-6	-	-	TRBV25-1	TGTGCCAGCAGTGATCCCGGGCTTACTGGGGCCAACGTCCTGACTTTC	CASSDPGLTGANVLTF
TRBJ2-1	TRBD2	few	TRBV4-1	TGCGCCAGCAGCTTAGGAAGAGGGCTAGCGGATCACAATGAGCAGTTCTTC	CASSLGRGLADHNEQFF
TRBJ1-1	-	few	TRBV18	TGTGCCAGCTCACCAAGGGATGGCACTGAAGCTTTCTTT	CASSPRDGTEAFF
TRBJ1-2	TRBD1	few	TRBV5-1	TGCGCCAGCAGCTTGCGGGGACAGGACTATGGCTACACCTTC	CASSLRGQDYGYTF
TRBJ1-1	-	few	TRBV7-9	TGTGCCAGCAGCCCACCCTGGGCAGGATCAAACACTGAAGCTTTCTTT	CASSPPWAGSNTEAFF
TRBJ1-2	TRBD1	few	TRBV6-5	TGTGCCAGCACGAAGGGGGCAATCTATGGCTACACCTTC	CASTKGAIYGYTF
TRBJ2-1	-	few	TRBV6-5	TGTGCCAGCAGTTACGGGGTTTCGGTTGAGCAGTTCTTC	CASSYGVSVEQFF
TRBJ2-5	-	-	TRBV27	TGTGCCAGCAGCCCCGAGTTTTGGGAGACCCAGTACTTC	CASSPEFWETQYF
TRBJ2-2	TRBD2	many	TRBV12-3/TRBV12-4	TGTGCCAGCACTACCCCAGCGGGGGCGAACACCGGGGAGCTGTTTTTT	CASTTPAGANTGELFF
TRBJ1-4	-	-	TRBV12-3/TRBV12-4	TGTGCCAGCAGAGGCGGGCCAGGGGCTGATAATGAAAAACTGTTTTTT	CASRGGPGADNEKLFF
TRBJ2-2	TRBD1	-	TRBV3-1	TGTGCCAGCAGCCCCGGCCCGTCAGGGGGCAACACCGGGGAGCTGTTTTTT	CASSPGPSGGNTGELFF